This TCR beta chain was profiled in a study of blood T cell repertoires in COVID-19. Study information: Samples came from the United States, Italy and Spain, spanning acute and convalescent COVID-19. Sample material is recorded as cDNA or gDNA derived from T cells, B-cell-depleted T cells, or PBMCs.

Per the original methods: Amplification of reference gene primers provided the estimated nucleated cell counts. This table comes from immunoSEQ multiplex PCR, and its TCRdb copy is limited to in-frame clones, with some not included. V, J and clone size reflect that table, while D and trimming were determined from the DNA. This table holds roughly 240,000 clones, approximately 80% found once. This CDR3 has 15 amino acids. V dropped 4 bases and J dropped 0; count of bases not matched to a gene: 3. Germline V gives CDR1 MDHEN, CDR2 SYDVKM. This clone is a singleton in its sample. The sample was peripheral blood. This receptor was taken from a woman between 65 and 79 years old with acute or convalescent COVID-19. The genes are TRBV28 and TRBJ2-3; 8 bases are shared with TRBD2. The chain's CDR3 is CASSSPGGSTDTQYF. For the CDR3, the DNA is TGTGCCAGCAGTTCCCCGGGGGGGAGCACAGATACGCAGTATTTT.